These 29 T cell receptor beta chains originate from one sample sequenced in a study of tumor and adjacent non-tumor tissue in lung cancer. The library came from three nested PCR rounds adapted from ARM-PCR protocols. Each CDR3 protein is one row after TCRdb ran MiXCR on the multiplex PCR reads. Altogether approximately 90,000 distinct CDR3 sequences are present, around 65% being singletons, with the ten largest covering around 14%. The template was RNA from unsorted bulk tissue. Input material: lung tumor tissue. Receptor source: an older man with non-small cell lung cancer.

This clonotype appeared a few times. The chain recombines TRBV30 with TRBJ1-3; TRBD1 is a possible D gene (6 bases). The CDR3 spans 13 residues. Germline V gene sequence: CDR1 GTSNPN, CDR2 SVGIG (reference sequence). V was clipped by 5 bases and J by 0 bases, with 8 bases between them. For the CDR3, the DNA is TGTGCCTGGGACAGGAGCTCTGGAAACACCATATATTTT. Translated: CAWDRSSGNTIYF.

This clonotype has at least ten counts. The CDR3 DNA reads TGCAGTGCTCTCTCAGGGGAACTGAACACTGAAGCTTTCTTT. Translated, it gives CSALSGELNTEAFF. V and J are TRBV20-1 and TRBJ1-1; D is possibly TRBD1 (6 bases). The CDR3 extends over 14 amino acids. Trimming took off 5 bases at V and 0 bases at J, with 13 bases between the two ends. CDR1 and CDR2 (germline): DFQATT, SNEGSKA (reference sequence).

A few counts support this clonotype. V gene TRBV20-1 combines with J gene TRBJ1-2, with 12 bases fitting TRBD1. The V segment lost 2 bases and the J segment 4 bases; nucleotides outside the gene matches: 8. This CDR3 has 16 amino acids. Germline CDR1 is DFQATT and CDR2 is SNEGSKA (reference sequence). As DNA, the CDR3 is TGCAGTGCTAGACCGCGGGACAGGGGGCTGGTCTATGGCTACACCTTC. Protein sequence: CSARPRDRGLVYGYTF.

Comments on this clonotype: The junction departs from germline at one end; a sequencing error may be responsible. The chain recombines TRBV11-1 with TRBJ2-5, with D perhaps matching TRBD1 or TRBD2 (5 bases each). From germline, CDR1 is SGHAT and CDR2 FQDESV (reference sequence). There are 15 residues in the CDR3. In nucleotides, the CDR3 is TGTGTCAGCAGCCCCCGGGACGGGGTTTTTGAGACCCAGTGCTTC. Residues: CVSSPRDGVFETQCF.

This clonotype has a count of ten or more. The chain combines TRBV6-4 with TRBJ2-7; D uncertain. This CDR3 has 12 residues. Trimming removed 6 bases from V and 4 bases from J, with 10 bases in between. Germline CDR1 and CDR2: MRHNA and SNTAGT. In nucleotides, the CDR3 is TGTGCCAGCAGCCCCTGGCTTTACGAGCAGTACTTC. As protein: CASSPWLYEQYF.

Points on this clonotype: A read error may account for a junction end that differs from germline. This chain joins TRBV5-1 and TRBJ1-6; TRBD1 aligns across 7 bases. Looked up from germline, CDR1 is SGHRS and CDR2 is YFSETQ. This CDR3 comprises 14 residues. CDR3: CAGSMGRGNSPLHF. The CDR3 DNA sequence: TGCGCCGGCAGCATGGGCAGGGGGAATTCACCCCTCCACTTT.

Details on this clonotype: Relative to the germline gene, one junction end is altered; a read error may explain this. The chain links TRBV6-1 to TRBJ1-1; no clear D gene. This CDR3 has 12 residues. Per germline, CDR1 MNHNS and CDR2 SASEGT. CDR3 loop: CASSVGGGRASF. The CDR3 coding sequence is TGTGCCAGCAGTGTAGGAGGAGGGAGGGCTTCCTTT.

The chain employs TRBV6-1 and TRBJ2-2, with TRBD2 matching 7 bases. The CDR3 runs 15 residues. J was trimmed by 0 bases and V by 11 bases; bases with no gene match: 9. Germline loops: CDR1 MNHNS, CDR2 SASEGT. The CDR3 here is CACNLGGANTGELFF. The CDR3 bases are TGTGCCTGCAACCTGGGAGGGGCGAACACCGGGGAGCTGTTTTTT.

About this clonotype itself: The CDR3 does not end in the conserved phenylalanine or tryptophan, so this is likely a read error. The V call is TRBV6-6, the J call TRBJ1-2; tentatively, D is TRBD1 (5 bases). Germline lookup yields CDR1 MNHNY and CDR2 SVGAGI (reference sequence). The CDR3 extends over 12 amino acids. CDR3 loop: CASSWDVDGYTI. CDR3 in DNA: TGTGCCAGCAGTTGGGACGTGGATGGTTACACCATC.

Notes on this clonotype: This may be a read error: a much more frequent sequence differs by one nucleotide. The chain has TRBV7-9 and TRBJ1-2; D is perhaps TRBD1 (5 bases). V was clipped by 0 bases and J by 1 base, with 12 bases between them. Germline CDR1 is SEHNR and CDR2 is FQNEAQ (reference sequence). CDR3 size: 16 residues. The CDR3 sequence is CASSLARGMNNYGYTF. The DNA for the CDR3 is TGTGCCAGCAGCTTAGCGCGGGGCATGAATAACTATGGCTACACCTTC.

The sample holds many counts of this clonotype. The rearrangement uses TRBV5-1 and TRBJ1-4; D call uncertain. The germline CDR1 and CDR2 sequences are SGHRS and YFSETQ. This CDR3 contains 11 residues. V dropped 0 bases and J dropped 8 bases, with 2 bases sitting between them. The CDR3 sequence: CASSLGEKLFF. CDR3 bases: TGCGCCAGCAGCTTGGGGGAAAAACTGTTTTTT.

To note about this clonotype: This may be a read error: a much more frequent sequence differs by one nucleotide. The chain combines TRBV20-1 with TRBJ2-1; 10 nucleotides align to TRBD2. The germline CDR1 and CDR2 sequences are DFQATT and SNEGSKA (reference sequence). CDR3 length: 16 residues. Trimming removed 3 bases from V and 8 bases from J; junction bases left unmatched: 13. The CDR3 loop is CSARARERGGQHEQFF. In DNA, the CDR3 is TGCAGTGCTAGGGCCCGGGAGCGGGGGGGCCAGCATGAGCAGTTCTTC.

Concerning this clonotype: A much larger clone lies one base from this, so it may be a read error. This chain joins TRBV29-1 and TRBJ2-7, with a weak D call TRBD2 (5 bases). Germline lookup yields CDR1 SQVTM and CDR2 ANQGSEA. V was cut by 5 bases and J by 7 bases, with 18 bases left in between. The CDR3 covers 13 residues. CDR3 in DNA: TGCAGCGTTCGTGGCCTAGTGGGAGTTGAGCAGTACTTC. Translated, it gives CSVRGLVGVEQYF.

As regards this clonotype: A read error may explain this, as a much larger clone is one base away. CDR3 DNA sequence: TGTGCCAGCAGTTTATCGACAGGGGGGTTTTACGAGCAGTACTTC. This sequence encodes CASSLSTGGFYEQYF. The V gene is TRBV28, the J gene TRBJ2-7, with 9 bases matching TRBD1. Trimming took 1 base from V and 4 from J; bases not matched to a gene: 5. The CDR3 totals 15 residues. Per the germline V gene, CDR1 is MDHEN and CDR2 is SYDVKM.

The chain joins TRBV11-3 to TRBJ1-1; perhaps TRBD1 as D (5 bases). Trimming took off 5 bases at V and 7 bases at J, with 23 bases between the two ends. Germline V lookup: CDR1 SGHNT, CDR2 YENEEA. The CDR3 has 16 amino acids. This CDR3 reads CASSRSGTNMANEAFF. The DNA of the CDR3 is TGTGCCAGCAGCCGCAGCGGGACTAATATGGCCAATGAAGCTTTCTTT. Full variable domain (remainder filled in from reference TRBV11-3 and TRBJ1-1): EAGVVQSPRYKIIEKKQPVAFWCNPISGHNTLYWYLQNLGQGPELLIRYENEEAVDDSQLPKDRFSAERLKGVDSTLKIQPAELGDSAVYLCASSRSGTNMANEAFFGQGTRLTVV.

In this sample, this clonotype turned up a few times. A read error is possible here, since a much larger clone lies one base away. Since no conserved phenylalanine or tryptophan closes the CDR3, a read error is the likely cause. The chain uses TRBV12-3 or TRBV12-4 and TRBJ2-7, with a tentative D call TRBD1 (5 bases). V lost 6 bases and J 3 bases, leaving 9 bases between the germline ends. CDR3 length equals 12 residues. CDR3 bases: TGTGCCAGCAGATTGACAGACTACGAGCAGTACTTA. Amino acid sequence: CASRLTDYEQYL.

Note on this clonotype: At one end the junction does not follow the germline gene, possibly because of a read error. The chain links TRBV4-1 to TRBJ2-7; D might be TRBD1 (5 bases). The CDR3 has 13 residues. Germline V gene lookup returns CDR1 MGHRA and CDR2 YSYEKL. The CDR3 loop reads CASSQQGTYEQQF. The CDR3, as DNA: TGCGCCAGCAGCCAGCAGGGTACCTACGAGCAGCAGTTC.

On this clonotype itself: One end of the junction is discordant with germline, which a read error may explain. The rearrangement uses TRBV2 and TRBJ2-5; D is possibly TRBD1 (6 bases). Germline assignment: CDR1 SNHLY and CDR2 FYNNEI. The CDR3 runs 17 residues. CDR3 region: CASIREVQGISQEIQYF. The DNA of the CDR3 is TGTGCCAGCATTCGGGAAGTGCAGGGGATATCCCAAGAGATCCAGTACTTC.

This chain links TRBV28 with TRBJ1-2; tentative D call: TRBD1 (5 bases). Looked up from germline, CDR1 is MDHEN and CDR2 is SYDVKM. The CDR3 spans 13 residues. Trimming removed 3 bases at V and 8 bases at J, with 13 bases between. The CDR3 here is CASSFRSGGGYTF. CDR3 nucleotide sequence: TGTGCCAGCAGTTTCCGCTCTGGGGGGGGCTACACCTTC.

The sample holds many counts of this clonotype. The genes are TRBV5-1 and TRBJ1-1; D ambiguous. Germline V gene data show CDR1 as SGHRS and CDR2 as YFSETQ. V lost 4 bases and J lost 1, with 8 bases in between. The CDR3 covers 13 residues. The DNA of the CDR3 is TGCGCCAGCAGCGGATGGGGGAACACTGAAGCTTTCTTT. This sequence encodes CASSGWGNTEAFF. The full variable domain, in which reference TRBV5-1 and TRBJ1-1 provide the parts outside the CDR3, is KAGVTQTPRYLIKTRGQQVTLSCSPISGHRSVSWYQQTPGQGLQFLFEYFSETQRNKGNFPGRFSGRQFSNSRSEMNVSTLELGDSALYLCASSGWGNTEAFFGQGTRLTVV.

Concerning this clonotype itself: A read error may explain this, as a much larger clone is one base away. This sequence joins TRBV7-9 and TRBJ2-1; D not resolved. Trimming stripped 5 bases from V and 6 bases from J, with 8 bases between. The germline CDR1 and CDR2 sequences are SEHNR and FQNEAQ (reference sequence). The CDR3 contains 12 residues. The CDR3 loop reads CASSVHFNEQFF. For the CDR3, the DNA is TGTGCCAGCAGCGTCCATTTCAATGAGCAGTTCTTC.

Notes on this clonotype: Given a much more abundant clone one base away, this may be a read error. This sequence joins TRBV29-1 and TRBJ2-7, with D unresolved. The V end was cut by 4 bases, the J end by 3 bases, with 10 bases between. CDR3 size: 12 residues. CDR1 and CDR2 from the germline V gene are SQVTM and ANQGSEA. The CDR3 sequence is CSVGFSGYEQYF. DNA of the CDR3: TGCAGCGTTGGATTTTCAGGCTACGAGCAGTACTTC.

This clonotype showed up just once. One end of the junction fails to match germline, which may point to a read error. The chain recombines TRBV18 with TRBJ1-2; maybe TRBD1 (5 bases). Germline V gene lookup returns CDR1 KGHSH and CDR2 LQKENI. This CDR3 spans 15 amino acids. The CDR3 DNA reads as TGTGCCAGCTCACCGAAGGGACCGTGGGACTATGGTTACACCTTC. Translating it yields CASSPKGPWDYGYTF.

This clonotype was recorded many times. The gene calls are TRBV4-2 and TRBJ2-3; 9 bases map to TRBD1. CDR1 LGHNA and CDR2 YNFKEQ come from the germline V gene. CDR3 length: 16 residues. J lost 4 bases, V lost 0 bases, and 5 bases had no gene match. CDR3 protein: CASSQEDRGFSDTQYF. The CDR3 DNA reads TGTGCCAGCAGCCAAGAGGACAGGGGTTTTTCAGATACGCAGTATTTT.

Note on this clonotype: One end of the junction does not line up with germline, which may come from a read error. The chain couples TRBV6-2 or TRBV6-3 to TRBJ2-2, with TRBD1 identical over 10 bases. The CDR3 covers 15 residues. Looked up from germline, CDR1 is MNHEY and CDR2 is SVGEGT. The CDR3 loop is CASRGGTGDTEELFF. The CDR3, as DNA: TGTGCCAGCCGAGGCGGGACAGGGGACACCGAGGAGCTGTTTTTT.

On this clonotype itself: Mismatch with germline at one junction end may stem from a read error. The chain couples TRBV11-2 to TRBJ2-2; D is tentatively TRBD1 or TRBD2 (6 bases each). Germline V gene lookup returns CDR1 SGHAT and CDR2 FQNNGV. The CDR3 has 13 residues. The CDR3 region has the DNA TGTGCCGGCAGCTTACAGGGACTCGGGGAGCTGTTTTTT. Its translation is CAGSLQGLGELFF.

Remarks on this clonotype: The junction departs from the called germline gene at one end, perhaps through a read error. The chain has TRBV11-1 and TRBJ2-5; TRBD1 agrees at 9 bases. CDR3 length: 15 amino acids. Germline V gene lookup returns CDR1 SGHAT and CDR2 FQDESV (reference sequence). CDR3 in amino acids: CVSSPRDRVFETQYF. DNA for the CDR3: TGTGTTAGCAGCCCCCGGGACAGGGTTTTTGAGACTCAGTACTTC.

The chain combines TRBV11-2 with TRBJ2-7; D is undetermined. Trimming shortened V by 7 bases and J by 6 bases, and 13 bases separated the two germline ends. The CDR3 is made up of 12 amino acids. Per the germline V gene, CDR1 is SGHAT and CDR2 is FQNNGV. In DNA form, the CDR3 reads TGTGCCAGCACCTCACCCCGACGCGAGCAGTACTTC. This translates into CASTSPRREQYF.

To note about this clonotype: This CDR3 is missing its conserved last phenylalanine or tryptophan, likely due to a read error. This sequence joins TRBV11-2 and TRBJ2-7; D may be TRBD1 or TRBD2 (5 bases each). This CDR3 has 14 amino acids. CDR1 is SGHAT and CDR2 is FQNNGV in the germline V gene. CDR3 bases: TGTACCAGCAGCGAGGGGAACAGAAACTACGAGCAGTACTTA. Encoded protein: CTSSEGNRNYEQYL.